This T cell receptor (beta chain) is drawn from a study of T cell responses to AZD1222 COVID-19 vaccine. Study background: Timing groups of about 4 and about 12 weeks for second doses were pooled. Study-level results: Seropositivity was recorded at baseline in only a handful of AZD1222 recipients. Females made up more of the donors, who were largely white British, and clonal diversity may have come out too low.

Produced via immunoSEQ multiplex PCR; TCRdb's table is partial and in-frame only. The sample lists about 100,000 clones, 88% occurring once. About this clone: What it binds is unknown. Additional DNA sequences in this sample encode the identical CDR3.

Germline values: CDR1 MNHEY, CDR2 SMNVEV (reference sequence). The CDR3 totals 13 residues. V lost 3 bases and J lost 2, with 7 bases in between. The material was peripheral blood, obtained on day 0 of AZD1222 vaccination. This TCR was recovered from an adult in good health. V gene TRBV27 combines with J gene TRBJ1-1; D not resolved. The CDR3 is CASSFSRNTEAFF. The CDR3 DNA follows: TGTGCCAGCAGTTTTTCCCGAAACACTGAAGCTTTCTTT.